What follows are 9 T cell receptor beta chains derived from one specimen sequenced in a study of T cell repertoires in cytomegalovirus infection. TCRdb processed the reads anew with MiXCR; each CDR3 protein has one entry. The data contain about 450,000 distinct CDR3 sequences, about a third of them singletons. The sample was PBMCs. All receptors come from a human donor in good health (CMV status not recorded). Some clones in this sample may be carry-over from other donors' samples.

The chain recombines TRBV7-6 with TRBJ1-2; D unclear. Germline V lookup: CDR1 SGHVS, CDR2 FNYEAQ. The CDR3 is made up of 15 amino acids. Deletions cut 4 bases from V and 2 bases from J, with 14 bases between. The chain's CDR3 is CASSSEKRSNYGYTF. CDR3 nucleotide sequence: TGTGCCAGCAGCTCCGAGAAACGGTCCAACTATGGCTACACCTTC. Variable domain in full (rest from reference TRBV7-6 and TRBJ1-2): GAGVSQSPRYKVTKRGQDVALRCDPISGHVSLYWYRQALGQGPEFLTYFNYEAQQDKSGLPNDRFSAERPEGSISTLTIQRTEQRDSAMYRCASSSEKRSNYGYTFGSGTRLTVV.

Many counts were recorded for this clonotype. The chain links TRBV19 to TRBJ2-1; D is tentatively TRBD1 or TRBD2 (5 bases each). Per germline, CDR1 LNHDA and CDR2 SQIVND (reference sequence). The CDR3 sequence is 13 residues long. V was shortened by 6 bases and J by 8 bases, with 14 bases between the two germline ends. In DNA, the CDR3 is TGTGCCAGTAGCAGTCCCGGGGCGTATGAGCAGTTCTTC. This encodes CASSSPGAYEQFF.

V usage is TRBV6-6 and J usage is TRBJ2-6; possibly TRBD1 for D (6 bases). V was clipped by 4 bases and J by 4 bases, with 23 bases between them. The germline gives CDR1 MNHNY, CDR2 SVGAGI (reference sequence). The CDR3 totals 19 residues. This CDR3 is CASSSTYGQGKGGANVLTF. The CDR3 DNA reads TGTGCCAGCAGTTCGACTTATGGGCAGGGGAAGGGGGGGGCCAACGTCCTGACTTTC.

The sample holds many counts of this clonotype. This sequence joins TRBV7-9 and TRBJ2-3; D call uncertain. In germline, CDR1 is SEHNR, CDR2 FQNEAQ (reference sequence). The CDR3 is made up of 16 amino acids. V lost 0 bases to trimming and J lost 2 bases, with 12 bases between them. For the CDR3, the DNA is TGTGCCAGCAGCTTAGCTTCGGGTACCCTCACAGATACGCAGTATTTT. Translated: CASSLASGTLTDTQYF.

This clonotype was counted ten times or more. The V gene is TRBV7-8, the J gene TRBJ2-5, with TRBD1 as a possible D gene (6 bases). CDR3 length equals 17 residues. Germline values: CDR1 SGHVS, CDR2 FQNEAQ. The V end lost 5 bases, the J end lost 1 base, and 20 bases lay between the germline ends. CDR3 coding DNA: TGTGCCAGCAGCCTCACGTACAGGGAGAGGGGCCAAGAGACCCAGTACTTC. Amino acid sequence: CASSLTYRERGQETQYF.

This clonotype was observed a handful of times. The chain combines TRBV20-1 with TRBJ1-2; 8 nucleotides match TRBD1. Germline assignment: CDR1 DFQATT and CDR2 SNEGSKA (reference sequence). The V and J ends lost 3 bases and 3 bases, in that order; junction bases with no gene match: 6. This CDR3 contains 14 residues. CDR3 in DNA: TGCAGTGCTAGGCGGACAGGGATTCACTATGGCTACACCTTC. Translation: CSARRTGIHYGYTF.

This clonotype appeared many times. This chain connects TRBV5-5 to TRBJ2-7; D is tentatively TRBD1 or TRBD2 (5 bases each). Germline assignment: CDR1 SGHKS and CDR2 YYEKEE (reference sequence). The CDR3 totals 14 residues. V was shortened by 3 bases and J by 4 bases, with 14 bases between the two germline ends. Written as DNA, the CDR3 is TGTGCCAGCAGCTGGGGGACGGAGAAATACGAGCAGTACTTC. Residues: CASSWGTEKYEQYF. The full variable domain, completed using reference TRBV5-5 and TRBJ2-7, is DAGVTQSPTHLIKTRGQQVTLRCSPISGHKSVSWYQQVLGQGPQFIFQYYEKEERGRGNFPDRFSARQFPNYSSELNVNALLLGDSALYLCASSWGTEKYEQYFGPGTRLTVT.

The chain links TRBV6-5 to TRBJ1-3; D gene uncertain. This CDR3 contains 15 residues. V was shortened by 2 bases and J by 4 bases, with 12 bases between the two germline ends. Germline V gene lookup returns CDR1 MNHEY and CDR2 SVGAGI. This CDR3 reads CASSYRKDLGNTIYF. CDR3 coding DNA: TGTGCCAGCAGTTACCGAAAGGATCTAGGAAACACCATATATTTT.

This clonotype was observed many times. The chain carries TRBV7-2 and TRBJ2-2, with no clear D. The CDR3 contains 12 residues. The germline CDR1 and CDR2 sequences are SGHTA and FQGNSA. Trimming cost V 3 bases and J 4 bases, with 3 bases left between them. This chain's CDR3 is CASSFATGELFF. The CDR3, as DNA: TGTGCCAGCAGCTTCGCCACCGGGGAGCTGTTTTTT. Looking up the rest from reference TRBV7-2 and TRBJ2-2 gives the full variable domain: GAGVSQSPSNKVTEKGKDVELRCDPISGHTALYWYRQSLGQGLEFLIYFQGNSAPDKSGLPSDRFSAERTGGSVSTLTIQRTQQEDSAVYLCASSFATGELFFGEGSRLTVL.